Presented here are 6 T cell receptor beta chains from one specimen sequenced in a study of shared clonotypes between healthy human individuals. Clones were sequenced by immunoSEQ multiplex PCR, and TCRdb holds only the in-frame ones, with some missing. The table records 900,000 to 1,200,000 clones, approximately 80% of them present only once. Sequenced input: memory CD4+ T cells from PBMCs. Subset described: CD45RA-negative fraction. These receptors originate from a man between 18 and 35 years old in good health. Some clones in this sample may be carry-over from other donors' samples.

The chain joins TRBV11-1 to TRBJ2-7, with 9 bases identical to TRBD2. CDR1 and CDR2 (germline): SGHAT, FQDESV (reference sequence). The CDR3 has 15 amino acids. The V and J ends lost 2 bases and 0 bases, in that order; junction bases with no gene match: 2. CDR3 loop: CASSLSSGGSYEQYF. CDR3 nucleotide sequence: TGTGCCAGCAGCTTAAGTAGCGGGGGCTCCTACGAGCAGTACTTC.

This chain links TRBV7-3 with TRBJ2-1; TRBD2 agrees at 12 bases. CDR1 SGHTA and CDR2 FQGTGA come from the germline V gene. This CDR3 is built from 16 residues. V was clipped by 5 bases and J by 9 bases; unmatched bases: 11. CDR3 DNA sequence: TGTGCCAGCAGCCCAAGAGGCTCTAGCGGGAGGGGTGAGCAGTTCTTC. It encodes CASSPRGSSGRGEQFF.

This chain uses TRBV5-1 with TRBJ1-2, with D possibly matching TRBD1 (6 bases). The germline V gene has CDR1 SGHRS and CDR2 YFSETQ. Trimming removed 4 bases from V and 8 bases from J, with 12 bases in between. The CDR3 contains 12 residues. CDR3 amino acids: CASSPQGLGYTF. CDR3 nucleotides: TGCGCCAGCAGCCCACAGGGCCTGGGCTACACCTTC.

V is TRBV5-1 and J is TRBJ2-7, with 8 bases that match TRBD2. Germline CDR1 SGHRS, CDR2 YFSETQ. There are 14 residues in the CDR3. Unmatched junction bases numbered 12, after V lost 5 bases and J lost 8 bases. The CDR3 region has the DNA TGCGCCAGCAGACCTACTAGCGGAGGCCTGAAGCAGTACTTC. This encodes CASRPTSGGLKQYF.

Only one count was recorded for this clone. V usage is TRBV7-9 and J usage is TRBJ1-1, with D unclear. Germline CDR1 SEHNR, CDR2 FQNEAQ (reference sequence). The CDR3 has 13 amino acids. Trimming took off 4 bases at V and 3 bases at J, with 9 bases between the two ends. The CDR3 here is CASSSTWDTEAFF. CDR3 nucleotide sequence: TGTGCCAGCAGCTCGACCTGGGACACTGAAGCTTTCTTT.

V and J are TRBV18 and TRBJ1-1, with 10 bases aligning to TRBD1. In germline, CDR1 is KGHSH, CDR2 LQKENI. The CDR3 is made up of 17 amino acids. The ends lost 2 bases at V and 3 bases at J; junction bases unmatched: 9. CDR3 nucleotide sequence: TGTGCCAGCTCACCAGGACAGGGGGGGGACGTGTACACTGAAGCTTTCTTT. Protein: CASSPGQGGDVYTEAFF.